The 31 T cell receptor beta chains reported below all come from one sample, sequenced in a study of cytomegalovirus exposure and HLA in healthy donors. The method was immunoSEQ multiplex PCR; TCRdb's version includes in-frame clones alone and lacks a portion of them. The sample has 150,000 to 200,000 clones; roughly 80% are singletons. Material: PBMCs. Source of these receptors: a man aged 25-45 years in good health and CMV-seropositive.

The rearrangement uses TRBV7-8 and TRBJ2-6, with 7 bases lining up with TRBD1. This CDR3 is built from 18 residues. The junction had 11 bases not matched to a gene; V was cut back by 4 bases and J by 2 bases. CDR1 is SGHVS, CDR2 FQNEAQ, per germline. This chain's CDR3 is CASSSLRQGLAGANVLTF. The CDR3 DNA reads TGTGCCAGCAGCTCCCTACGACAGGGTCTCGCTGGGGCCAACGTCCTGACTTTC.

The chain carries TRBV19 and TRBJ2-5, with D unresolved. Germline V gives CDR1 LNHDA, CDR2 SQIVND (reference sequence). The CDR3 loop spans 13 amino acids. The V gene lost 7 bases and the J gene lost 5 bases, with 14 bases spanning the gap. In DNA form, the CDR3 reads TGTGCCAGTAACAAGCGAGCCCAGGAGACCCAGTACTTC. Translating it yields CASNKRAQETQYF.

V is TRBV5-1 and J is TRBJ2-7; TRBD1 matches at 10 bases. CDR3 length equals 15 residues. Losses at the gene ends were 3 bases for V and 3 bases for J; bases not matched to a gene: 6. Per germline, CDR1 SGHRS and CDR2 YFSETQ. Here the CDR3 reads CASSSRQGAGYEQYF. The CDR3 DNA reads TGCGCCAGCAGCTCTAGACAGGGGGCTGGCTACGAGCAGTACTTC.

This chain joins TRBV5-1 and TRBJ1-2; 8 bases match TRBD1. CDR3 length equals 13 residues. Germline lookup yields CDR1 SGHRS and CDR2 YFSETQ. With V trimmed by 4 bases and J by 10 bases, 9 bases remained unmatched. CDR3 amino acids: CASSDGTGGSYTF. In nucleotides, the CDR3 is TGCGCCAGCAGCGACGGGACAGGCGGCTCCTACACCTTC.

The rearrangement uses TRBV5-1 and TRBJ2-1, with 8 bases fitting TRBD1. J lost 6 bases, V lost 3 bases, and 11 bases had no gene match. The length of the CDR3 is 16 residues. Per germline, CDR1 SGHRS and CDR2 YFSETQ. The chain's CDR3 is CASSSYPGTGSNEQFF. CDR3 nucleotides: TGCGCCAGCAGCTCATACCCCGGGACAGGAAGCAATGAGCAGTTCTTC.

The V gene is TRBV9, the J gene TRBJ1-1, with 8 bases that match TRBD1. The CDR3 sequence is 15 residues long. The V segment lost 3 bases and the J segment 4 bases; nucleotides outside the gene matches: 8. Germline CDR1 SGDLS, CDR2 YYNGEE. CDR3 sequence reads: CASSAQQGGLTEAFF. In nucleotides, the CDR3 is TGTGCCAGCAGCGCTCAACAGGGGGGCCTCACTGAAGCTTTCTTT.

The chain is built from TRBV29-1 and TRBJ1-1; 9 nucleotides line up with TRBD1. With V trimmed by 0 bases and J by 3 bases, 11 bases remained unmatched. The germline V gene has CDR1 SQVTM and CDR2 ANQGSEA. The CDR3 contains 17 residues. In DNA form, the CDR3 reads TGCAGCGTTGAAGACCCCACAGGGGGCGGTCGGGACACTGAAGCTTTCTTT. Translated, it gives CSVEDPTGGGRDTEAFF.

This rearrangement joins TRBV29-1 to TRBJ2-1; D perhaps matches TRBD2 (7 bases). The CDR3 length is 14 residues. Germline values: CDR1 SQVTM, CDR2 ANQGSEA. The V gene lost 4 bases and the J gene lost 3 bases, with 13 bases spanning the gap. The CDR3 sequence: CSVGGGALYNEQFF. CDR3 DNA: TGCAGCGTTGGTGGGGGGGCGCTCTACAATGAGCAGTTCTTC.

This clone was seen only a few times. This chain links TRBV28 with TRBJ1-2; no reliable D call. Germline V CDR1 and CDR2: MDHEN, SYDVKM. V was pared by 8 bases and J by 7 bases, with 11 bases between. The CDR3 has 11 amino acids. The CDR3, as DNA: TGTGCCAGCCACATCTGGTCTGGCTACACCTTC. Protein product: CASHIWSGYTF.

This clone showed up just a few times. The CDR3 sequence is CASGDREEYF. For the CDR3, the DNA is TGTGCCAGCGGGGACAGGGAGGAGTACTTC. The chain uses TRBV11-3 and TRBJ2-7, with 9 bases identical to TRBD1. V trimming: 8 bases; J trimming: 11 bases; junction bases outside the gene matches: 4. The germline gives CDR1 SGHNT, CDR2 YENEEA. This CDR3 contains 10 residues. Together with reference TRBV11-3 and TRBJ2-7, the CDR3 gives the full variable domain: EAGVVQSPRYKIIEKKQPVAFWCNPISGHNTLYWYLQNLGQGPELLIRYENEEAVDDSQLPKDRFSAERLKGVDSTLKIQPAELGDSAVYLCASGDREEYFGPGTRLTVT.

This chain joins TRBV7-9 and TRBJ1-5; D uncertain. The germline V and J ends were trimmed by 2 bases and 4 bases, with 6 bases remaining between them. The germline gives CDR1 SEHNR, CDR2 FQNEAQ (reference sequence). The length of the CDR3 is 13 residues. CDR3 amino acids: CASSLPGNQPQHF. The CDR3 bases are TGTGCCAGCAGCTTACCCGGGAATCAGCCCCAGCATTTT.

This chain connects TRBV6-5 to TRBJ2-3, with 9 bases identical to TRBD2. The V and J ends lost 0 bases and 7 bases, in that order; junction bases with no gene match: 8. The germline gives CDR1 MNHEY, CDR2 SVGAGI. The CDR3 spans 16 residues. CDR3 DNA: TGTGCCAGCAGTTACTCGGCGCGGGGGGGCTATAATACGCAGTATTTT. It translates to CASSYSARGGYNTQYF.

V and J are TRBV4-1 and TRBJ1-3, with D perhaps TRBD1 (5 bases). The length of the CDR3 is 16 residues. Germline V gene lookup returns CDR1 MGHRA and CDR2 YSYEKL. Trimming pared 4 bases from V and 3 bases from J, leaving 16 bases between. This chain's CDR3 is CASSLGSQGSGNTIYF. The CDR3, as DNA: TGCGCCAGCAGCCTCGGGAGTCAGGGAAGTGGAAACACCATATATTTT.

The genes are TRBV29-1 and TRBJ1-1; the match to TRBD1 covers 7 bases. The CDR3 extends over 11 amino acids. V shed 7 bases and J 4 bases; nucleotides not matched to a gene: 3. CDR1 and CDR2 from the germline V gene are SQVTM and ANQGSEA. In DNA, the CDR3 is TGCAGCGGAAACAGGGGCACTGAAGCTTTCTTT. Amino acids: CSGNRGTEAFF.

CDR3 nucleotide sequence: TGTGCCAGCAGCTTAGGGCAGGGGGCGGGAGCAGATACGCAGTATTTT. Encoded protein: CASSLGQGAGADTQYF. This chain uses TRBV7-3 with TRBJ2-3; a weak D match, TRBD1 (8 bases). The CDR3 is 16 amino acids. The V gene's germline CDR1 is SGHTA and CDR2 FQGTGA. Trimming took off 2 bases at V and 4 bases at J, with 16 bases between the two ends.

V is TRBV7-6 and J is TRBJ2-1; D not certain. Trimming took off 4 bases at V and 11 bases at J, with 9 bases between the two ends. Germline CDR1 reads SGHVS; CDR2 reads FNYEAQ. The CDR3 totals 11 residues. The CDR3 coding sequence is TGTGCCAGCAGCTCCGGGTATCAGCAGTTCTTC. Translation: CASSSGYQQFF.

This chain's CDR3 is CASSVEGVGNQPQHF. CDR3 sequence (DNA): TGTGCCAGCAGCGTAGAGGGGGTAGGCAATCAGCCCCAGCATTTT. The chain employs TRBV9 and TRBJ1-5; TRBD1 might be the D (6 bases). CDR3 length equals 15 residues. Trimming pared 0 bases from V and 2 bases from J, leaving 9 bases between. CDR1 is SGDLS and CDR2 is YYNGEE in the germline V gene.

The chain is built from TRBV7-6 and TRBJ1-1; D is possibly TRBD1 (5 bases). With 1 base removed from V and 7 bases from J, the gap between germline ends came to 10 bases. Per germline, CDR1 SGHVS and CDR2 FNYEAQ. The CDR3 spans 13 residues. CDR3 sequence: CASSLGEGSEAFF. The CDR3, as DNA: TGTGCCAGCAGCTTAGGGGAGGGGAGTGAAGCTTTCTTT.

There are a few counts of this clone. This chain joins TRBV7-8 and TRBJ2-1; D gene uncertain. CDR1 is SGHVS and CDR2 is FQNEAQ in the germline V gene. This CDR3 has 12 amino acids. Trimming took off 4 bases at V and 8 bases at J, with 9 bases between the two ends. CDR3 nucleotides: TGTGCCAGCAGCTATACACCGTATGAGCAGTTCTTC. This translates into CASSYTPYEQFF. Looking up the rest from reference TRBV7-8 and TRBJ2-1 gives the full variable domain: GAGVSQSPRYKVAKRGQDVALRCDPISGHVSLFWYQQALGQGPEFLTYFQNEAQLDKSGLPSDRFFAERPEGSVSTLKIQRTQQEDSAVYLCASSYTPYEQFFGPGTRLTVL.

This chain uses TRBV7-2 with TRBJ2-4, with a tentative D call TRBD1 (7 bases). There are 12 residues in the CDR3. The V end was cut by 5 bases, the J end by 9 bases, with 11 bases between. The germline V gene encodes CDR1 SGHTA and CDR2 FQGNSA. The CDR3 bases are TGTGCCAGCAGCCGACAGGGAGGCATTCAGTACTTC. It encodes CASSRQGGIQYF.

The CDR3 loop reads CASSLGDRGNYGYTF. In DNA, the CDR3 is TGTGCCAGCAGCTTGGGGGACAGGGGTAACTATGGCTACACCTTC. This chain connects TRBV7-3 to TRBJ1-2; 10 nucleotides match TRBD1. J lost 1 base, V lost 3 bases, and 2 bases had no gene match. This CDR3 has 15 amino acids. Germline values: CDR1 SGHTA, CDR2 FQGTGA.

This rearrangement joins TRBV4-3 to TRBJ1-6, with 12 bases aligning to TRBD1. The J segment lost 16 bases and the V segment lost 0 bases, leaving 7 bases of the junction unmatched. CDR3 length: 15 residues. The germline V gene encodes CDR1 LGHNA and CDR2 YSLEER. The CDR3, as DNA: TGCGCCAGCAGCCAAGAGTCCGGGACAGGGGGCTCTCTCCACTTT. Amino acids: CASSQESGTGGSLHF.

The chain is built from TRBV15 and TRBJ2-7; 8 bases fit TRBD1. V dropped 5 bases and J dropped 5; count of bases not matched to a gene: 8. The CDR3 length is 14 residues. The V gene's germline CDR1 is LNHNV and CDR2 YYDKDF (reference sequence). CDR3 residues: CATSVDRVVHEQYF. CDR3 nucleotide sequence: TGTGCCACCAGCGTGGACAGGGTCGTACACGAGCAGTACTTC.

The chain couples TRBV27 to TRBJ2-2; D gene ambiguous. Germline CDR1 and CDR2: MNHEY and SMNVEV (reference sequence). V dropped 7 bases and J dropped 0 bases, with 12 bases sitting between them. CDR3 size: 15 residues. CDR3 sequence (DNA): TGTGCCAGCATTCCCCCCGGAGCGAACACCGGGGAGCTGTTTTTT. Translation gives CASIPPGANTGELFF.

The chain recombines TRBV6-5 with TRBJ1-2; 7 nucleotides line up with TRBD1. CDR3 length: 14 residues. Unmatched junction bases numbered 7, after V lost 6 bases and J lost 3 bases. Germline V CDR1 and CDR2: MNHEY, SVGAGI. The CDR3 here is CASSYKGTDYGYTF. The CDR3 DNA sequence: TGTGCCAGCAGCTACAAAGGGACAGACTATGGCTACACCTTC.

The chain employs TRBV18 and TRBJ2-5; 9 bases are a match to TRBD1. V was pared by 4 bases and J by 2 bases, with 8 bases of the junction left unmatched. CDR1 is KGHSH and CDR2 is LQKENI in the germline V gene. The CDR3 totals 16 residues. The CDR3 sequence is CASSQSPGQGQETQYF. For the CDR3, the DNA is TGTGCCAGCTCACAATCTCCGGGACAGGGACAAGAGACCCAGTACTTC.

The chain couples TRBV18 to TRBJ1-1; D not resolved. The CDR3 length is 12 residues. Germline V CDR1 and CDR2: KGHSH, LQKENI. Trimming took off 6 bases at V and 10 bases at J, with 15 bases between the two ends. The CDR3 is CASSARAPGAFF. The DNA for the CDR3 is TGTGCCAGCTCGGCTAGAGCGCCGGGAGCTTTCTTT.

The chain joins TRBV19 to TRBJ2-1; 7 bases match TRBD1. V shed 5 bases, J shed 8 bases, and the junction held 9 bases outside the gene matches. Germline CDR1 reads LNHDA; CDR2 reads SQIVND (reference sequence). The CDR3 covers 14 residues. The CDR3 DNA reads TGTGCCAGTAGTTCCGGGACAGCCTTCGATGAGCAGTTCTTC. Its protein is CASSSGTAFDEQFF.

The rearrangement joins TRBV11-3 to TRBJ2-1; TRBD2 matches 7 bases. Germline V lookup: CDR1 SGHNT, CDR2 YENEEA. This CDR3 is built from 15 residues. Trimming cost V 1 base and J 3 bases; bases outside gene matches: 3. CDR3 loop: CASSLASGVYNEQFF. The CDR3 coding sequence is TGTGCCAGCAGCTTAGCCAGCGGGGTCTACAATGAGCAGTTCTTC.

The rearrangement uses TRBV6-1 and TRBJ1-1; D is unresolved. There are 14 residues in the CDR3. Germline V gene data show CDR1 as MNHNS and CDR2 as SASEGT. The V end lost 4 bases, the J end lost 2 bases, and 11 bases lay between the germline ends. CDR3 amino acids: CASSVRQSNTEAFF. CDR3 DNA: TGTGCCAGCAGTGTTCGCCAGTCAAACACTGAAGCTTTCTTT.

This clone showed up just once. The chain links TRBV27 to TRBJ1-1; D is ambiguous. Deletions cut 1 base from V and 5 bases from J, with 11 bases between. The CDR3 totals 14 residues. Germline V gene lookup returns CDR1 MNHEY and CDR2 SMNVEV (reference sequence). In DNA, the CDR3 is TGTGCCAGCAGTTTATGGCAGGAGGGAACTGAAGCTTTCTTT. This encodes CASSLWQEGTEAFF.